This T cell receptor (beta chain) was retrieved from a study of shared clonotypes between healthy human individuals. Study background: The cohort had two women and a few men, ages 18 to 49. There were three CD4 naive, three CD4 memory, two CD8 naive and one CD8 memory plates per donor. Points from the study as a whole: Sequencing depth was expected to influence donor clonotype sharing. Rarefaction revealed incomplete sorted-subset sequencing despite large depth.

Profiling relied on immunoSEQ multiplex PCR, and the TCRdb table lists in-frame clones only, not all of them. This sample carries roughly 2,000,000 clones, about 95% of them seen once, and the ten largest clones take 1.2%. This clone showed up just once. No antigen is known for it. CD45RO-negative, CCR7-selected cells formed the naive CD8 fraction, which excluded terminally differentiated effector memory CD45RA+ cells. Germline CDR1 reads SGHRS; CDR2 reads YFSETQ. This CDR3 has 19 amino acids. V was pared by 0 bases and J by 0 bases, with 11 bases of the junction left unmatched. This receptor was identified in a man aged 18-30 years in good health. The gene calls are TRBV5-1 and TRBJ1-2; TRBD1 agrees at 10 bases. Sequencing was performed on naive CD8+ T cells sorted from blood. In nucleotides, the CDR3 is TGCGCCAGCAGCTTGGAATGGGGGGACAGGGGATCCCCTAACTATGGCTACACCTTC. As protein: CASSLEWGDRGSPNYGYTF.